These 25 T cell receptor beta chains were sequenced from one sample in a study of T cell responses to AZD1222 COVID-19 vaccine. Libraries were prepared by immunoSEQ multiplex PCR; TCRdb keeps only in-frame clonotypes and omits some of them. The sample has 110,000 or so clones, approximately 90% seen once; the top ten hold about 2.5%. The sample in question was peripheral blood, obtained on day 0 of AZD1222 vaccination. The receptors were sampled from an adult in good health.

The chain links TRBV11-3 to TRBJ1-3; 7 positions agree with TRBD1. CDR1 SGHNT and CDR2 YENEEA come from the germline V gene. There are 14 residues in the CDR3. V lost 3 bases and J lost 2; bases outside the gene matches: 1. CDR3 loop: CASSFTGAGNTIYF. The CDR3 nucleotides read TGTGCCAGCAGCTTCACAGGGGCTGGAAACACCATATATTTT.

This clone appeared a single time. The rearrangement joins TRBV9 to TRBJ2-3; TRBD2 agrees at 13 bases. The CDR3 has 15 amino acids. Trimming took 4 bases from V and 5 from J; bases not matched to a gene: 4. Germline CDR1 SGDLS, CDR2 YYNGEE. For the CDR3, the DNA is TGTGCCAGCAGCCCGCGACTAGCGGGGGGAGATACGCAGTATTTT. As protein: CASSPRLAGGDTQYF.

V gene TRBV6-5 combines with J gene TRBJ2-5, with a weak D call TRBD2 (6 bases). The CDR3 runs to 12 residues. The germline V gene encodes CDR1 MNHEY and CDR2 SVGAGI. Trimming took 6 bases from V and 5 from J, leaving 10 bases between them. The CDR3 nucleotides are TGTGCCAGCAGCGACGGAGGGGAGACCCAGTACTTC. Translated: CASSDGGETQYF.

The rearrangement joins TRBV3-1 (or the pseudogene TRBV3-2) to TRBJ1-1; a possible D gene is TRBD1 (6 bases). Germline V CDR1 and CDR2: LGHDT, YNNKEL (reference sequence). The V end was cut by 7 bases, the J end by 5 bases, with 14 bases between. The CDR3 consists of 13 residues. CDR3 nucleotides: TGTGCCAGCACGGCAGGGGTTGGGACTGAAGCTTTCTTT. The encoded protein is CASTAGVGTEAFF.

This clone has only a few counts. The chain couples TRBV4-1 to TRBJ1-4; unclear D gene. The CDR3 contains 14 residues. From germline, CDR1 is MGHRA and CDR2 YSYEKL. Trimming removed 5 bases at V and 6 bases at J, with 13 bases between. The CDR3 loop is CASSLSGTDEKLFF. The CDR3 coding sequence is TGCGCCAGCAGCTTATCCGGAACAGATGAAAAACTGTTTTTT.

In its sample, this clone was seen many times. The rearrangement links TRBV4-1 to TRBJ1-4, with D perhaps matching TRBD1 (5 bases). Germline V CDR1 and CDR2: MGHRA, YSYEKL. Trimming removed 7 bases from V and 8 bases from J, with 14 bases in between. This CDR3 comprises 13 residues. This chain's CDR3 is CASNRGGQEKLFF. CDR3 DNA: TGCGCCAGCAACCGGGGCGGTCAAGAAAAACTGTTTTTT.

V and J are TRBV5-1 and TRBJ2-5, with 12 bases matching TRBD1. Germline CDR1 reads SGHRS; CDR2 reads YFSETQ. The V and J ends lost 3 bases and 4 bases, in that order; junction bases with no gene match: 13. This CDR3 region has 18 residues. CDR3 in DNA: TGCGCCAGCAGCTGGAAGATCACCGGGACAGGGGGCGGAGAGACCCAGTACTTC. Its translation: CASSWKITGTGGGETQYF.

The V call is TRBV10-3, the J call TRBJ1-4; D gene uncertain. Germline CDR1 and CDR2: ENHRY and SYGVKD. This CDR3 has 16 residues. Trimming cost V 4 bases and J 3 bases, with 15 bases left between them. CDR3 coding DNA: TGTGCCATCAGTGCGACCGGAACCGGGGCTAATGAAAAACTGTTTTTT. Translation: CAISATGTGANEKLFF.

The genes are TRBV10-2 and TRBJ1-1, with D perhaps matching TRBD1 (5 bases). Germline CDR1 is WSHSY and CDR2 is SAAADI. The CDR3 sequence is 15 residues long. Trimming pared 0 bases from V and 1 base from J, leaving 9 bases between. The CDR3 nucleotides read TGCGCCAGCAGTGAGTCCTGGGGGGAGAACACTGAAGCTTTCTTT. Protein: CASSESWGENTEAFF.

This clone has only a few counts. The CDR3: CASSRKGSTGENQPQHF. In DNA form, the CDR3 reads TGTGCCAGCAGTCGTAAGGGGTCTACAGGGGAAAATCAGCCCCAGCATTTT. V usage is TRBV7-2 and J usage is TRBJ1-5, with 7 bases fitting TRBD1. The CDR3 runs to 17 residues. Germline CDR1 is SGHTA and CDR2 is FQGNSA. J lost 4 bases, V lost 6 bases, and 15 bases had no gene match.

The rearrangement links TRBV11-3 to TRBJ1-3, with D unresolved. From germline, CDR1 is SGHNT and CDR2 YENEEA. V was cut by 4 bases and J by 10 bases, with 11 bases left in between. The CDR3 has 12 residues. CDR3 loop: CASSSFRETIYF. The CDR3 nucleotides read TGTGCCAGCAGCTCATTCCGGGAAACCATATATTTT.

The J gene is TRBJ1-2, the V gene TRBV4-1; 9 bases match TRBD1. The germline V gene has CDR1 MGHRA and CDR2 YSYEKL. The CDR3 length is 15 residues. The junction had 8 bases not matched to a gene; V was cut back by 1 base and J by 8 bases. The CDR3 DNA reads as TGCGCCAGCAGCCAAGGTGCCGGGACAGGGATCGGCTACACCTTC. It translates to CASSQGAGTGIGYTF.

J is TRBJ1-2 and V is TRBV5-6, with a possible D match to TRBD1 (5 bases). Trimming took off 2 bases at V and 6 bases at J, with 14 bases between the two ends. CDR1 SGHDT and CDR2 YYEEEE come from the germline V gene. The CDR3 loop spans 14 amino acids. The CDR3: CASSFVRGLDGYTF. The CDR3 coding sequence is TGTGCCAGCAGCTTCGTAAGGGGTCTGGATGGCTACACCTTC.

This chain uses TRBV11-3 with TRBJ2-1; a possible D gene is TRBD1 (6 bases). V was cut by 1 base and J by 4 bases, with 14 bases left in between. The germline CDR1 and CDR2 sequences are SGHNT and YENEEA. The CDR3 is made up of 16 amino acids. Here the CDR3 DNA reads TGTGCCAGCAGCTTAGGACTGATGAGGGGGTACAATGAGCAGTTCTTC. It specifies CASSLGLMRGYNEQFF.

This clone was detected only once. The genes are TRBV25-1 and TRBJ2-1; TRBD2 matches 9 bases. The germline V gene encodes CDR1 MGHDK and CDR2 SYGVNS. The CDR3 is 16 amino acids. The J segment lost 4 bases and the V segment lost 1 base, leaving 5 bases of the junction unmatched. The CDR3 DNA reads TGTGCCAGCAGTGAATCGAGCGGGAGGCATTACAATGAGCAGTTCTTC. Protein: CASSESSGRHYNEQFF.

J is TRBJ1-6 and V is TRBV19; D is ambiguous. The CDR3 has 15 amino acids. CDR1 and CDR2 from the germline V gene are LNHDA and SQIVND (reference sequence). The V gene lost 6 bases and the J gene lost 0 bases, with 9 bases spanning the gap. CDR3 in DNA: TGTGCCAGTAGCCAGGAGAGCTCCTATAATTCACCCCTCCACTTT. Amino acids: CASSQESSYNSPLHF. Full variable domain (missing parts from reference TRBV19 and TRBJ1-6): DGGITQSPKYLFRKEGQNVTLSCEQNLNHDAMYWYRQDPGQGLRLIYYSQIVNDFQKGDIAEGYSVSREKKESFPLTVTSAQKNPTAFYLCASSQESSYNSPLHFGNGTRLTVT.

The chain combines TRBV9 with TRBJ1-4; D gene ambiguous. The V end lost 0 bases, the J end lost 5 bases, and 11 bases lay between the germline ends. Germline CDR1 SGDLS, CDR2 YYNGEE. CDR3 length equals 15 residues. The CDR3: CASSVGWQDNEKLFF. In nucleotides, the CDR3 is TGTGCCAGCAGCGTAGGGTGGCAGGACAATGAAAAACTGTTTTTT. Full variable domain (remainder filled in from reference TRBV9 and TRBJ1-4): DSGVTQTPKHLITATGQRVTLRCSPRSGDLSVYWYQQSLDQGLQFLIQYYNGEERAKGNILERFSAQQFPDLHSELNLSSLELGDSALYFCASSVGWQDNEKLFFGSGTQLSVL.

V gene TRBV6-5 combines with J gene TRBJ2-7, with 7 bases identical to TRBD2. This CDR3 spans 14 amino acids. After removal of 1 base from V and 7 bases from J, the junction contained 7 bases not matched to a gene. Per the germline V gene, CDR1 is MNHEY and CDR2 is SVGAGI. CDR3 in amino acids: CASSYWDAGVEQYF. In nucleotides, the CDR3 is TGTGCCAGCAGTTACTGGGATGCGGGAGTAGAGCAGTACTTC.

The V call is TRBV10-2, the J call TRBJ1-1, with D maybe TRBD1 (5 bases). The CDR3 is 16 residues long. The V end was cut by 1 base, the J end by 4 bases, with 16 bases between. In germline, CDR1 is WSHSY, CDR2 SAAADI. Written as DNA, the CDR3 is TGCGCCAGCAGTGAGTTAGAGGGGATGGTGTTCACTGAAGCTTTCTTT. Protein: CASSELEGMVFTEAFF.

The CDR3 region is CASSRGGGLSGEQYF. CDR3 nucleotides: TGTGCCAGCAGCCGCGGAGGGGGACTCTCGGGAGAGCAGTACTTC. The chain is built from TRBV9 and TRBJ2-7; the D call may be TRBD1 or TRBD2 (6 bases each). This CDR3 is built from 15 residues. V was pared by 4 bases and J by 7 bases, with 21 bases between. CDR1 is SGDLS, CDR2 YYNGEE, per germline.

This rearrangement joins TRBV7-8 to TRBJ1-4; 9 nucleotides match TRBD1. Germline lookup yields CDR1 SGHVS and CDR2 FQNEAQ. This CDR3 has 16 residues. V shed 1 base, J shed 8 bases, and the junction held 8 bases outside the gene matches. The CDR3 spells CASSLGSTGGREKLFF. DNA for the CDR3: TGTGCCAGCAGCTTAGGTTCCACAGGGGGCAGGGAAAAACTGTTTTTT.

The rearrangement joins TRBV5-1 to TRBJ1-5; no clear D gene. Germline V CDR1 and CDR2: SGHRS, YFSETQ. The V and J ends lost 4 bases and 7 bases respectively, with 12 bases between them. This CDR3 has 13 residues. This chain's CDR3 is CASSPGSDQPQHF. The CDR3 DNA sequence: TGCGCCAGCAGCCCGGGTTCAGACCAGCCCCAGCATTTT.

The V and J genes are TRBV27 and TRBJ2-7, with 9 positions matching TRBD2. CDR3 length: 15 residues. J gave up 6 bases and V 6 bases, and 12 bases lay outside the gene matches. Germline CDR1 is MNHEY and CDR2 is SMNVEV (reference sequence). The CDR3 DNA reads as TGTGCCAGCAGGATCGGGGCGGGAGGGTATCGCGAGCAGTACTTC. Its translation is CASRIGAGGYREQYF.

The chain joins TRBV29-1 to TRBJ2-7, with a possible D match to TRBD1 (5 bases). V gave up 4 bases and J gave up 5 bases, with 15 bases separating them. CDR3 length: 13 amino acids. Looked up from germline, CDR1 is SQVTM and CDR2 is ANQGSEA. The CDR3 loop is CSVAIWQGNEQYF. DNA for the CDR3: TGCAGCGTTGCGATTTGGCAGGGAAACGAGCAGTACTTC.

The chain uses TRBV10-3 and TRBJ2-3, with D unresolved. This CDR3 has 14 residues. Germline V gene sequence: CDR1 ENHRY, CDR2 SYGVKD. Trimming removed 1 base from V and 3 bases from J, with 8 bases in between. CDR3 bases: TGTGCCATCAGTGAGTGGCAGGAAACAGATACGCAGTATTTT. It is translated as CAISEWQETDTQYF.